This TCR beta chain was sequenced during a study of blood T cell repertoires in COVID-19. On the study more broadly: Samples taken during acute and convalescent COVID-19 were collected in the United States, Italy and Spain. T cells, B-cell-depleted T cells, or PBMCs provided the cDNA or gDNA that served as material.

Libraries were prepared by immunoSEQ multiplex PCR; TCRdb keeps only in-frame clonotypes and omits some of them. The sample lists around 250,000 clones, just over 85% seen once, with about 14% in the top ten. The CDR3 length is 18 residues. Trimming cost V 0 bases and J 2 bases; bases outside gene matches: 8. Germline CDR1 MNHEY, CDR2 SMNVEV (reference sequence). J is TRBJ1-4 and V is TRBV27, with 8 bases aligning to TRBD1. The clonotype was recovered from a young man who had recovered from COVID-19. The sample comprised PBMCs or T cells enriched from blood (not recorded which). The CDR3 nucleotides read TGTGCCAGCAGTTTATCGGGACAGGTTGGGAGGACTAATGAAAAACTGTTTTTT. Amino acids: CASSLSGQVGRTNEKLFF.